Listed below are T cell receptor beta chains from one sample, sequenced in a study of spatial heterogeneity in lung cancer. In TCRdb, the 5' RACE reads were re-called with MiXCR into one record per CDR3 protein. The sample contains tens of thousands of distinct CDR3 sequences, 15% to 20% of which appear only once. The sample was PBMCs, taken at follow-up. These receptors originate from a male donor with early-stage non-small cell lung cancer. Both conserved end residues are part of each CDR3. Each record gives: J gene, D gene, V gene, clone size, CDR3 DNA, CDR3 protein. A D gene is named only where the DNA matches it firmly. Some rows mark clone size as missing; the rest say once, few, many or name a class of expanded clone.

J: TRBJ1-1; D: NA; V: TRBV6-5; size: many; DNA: TGTGCCAGCGTAGGGACACTAGACACTGAAGCTTTCTTT; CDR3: CASVGTLDTEAFF
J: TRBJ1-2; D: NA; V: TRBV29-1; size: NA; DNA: TGCAGCGTTGAAGGAAACTATGGCTACACCTTC; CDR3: CSVEGNYGYTF
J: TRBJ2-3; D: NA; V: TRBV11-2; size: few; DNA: TGTGCCAGCAGCTTACTCAGGACAAACACAGATACGCAGTATTTT; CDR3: CASSLLRTNTDTQYF
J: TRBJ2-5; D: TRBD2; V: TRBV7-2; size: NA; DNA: TGTGCCAGCAGCTTTGGACTAGGTGGGGAGACCCAGTACTTC; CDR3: CASSFGLGGETQYF
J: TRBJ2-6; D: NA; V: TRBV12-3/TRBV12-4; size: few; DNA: TGTGCCAGCAGTTTAGCGCCGGGTAATGCCCTCTCTACTGAAGCTGGGGCCAACGTCCTGACTTTC; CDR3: CASSLAPGNALSTEAGANVLTF
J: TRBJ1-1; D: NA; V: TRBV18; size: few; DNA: TGTGCCAGCTCACCGGGAGACAAGATGAACACTGAAGCTTTCTTT; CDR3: CASSPGDKMNTEAFF
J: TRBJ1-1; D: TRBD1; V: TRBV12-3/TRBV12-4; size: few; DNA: TGTGCCAGCAGACCTACAGGGGGCGGGACTGAAGCTTTCTTT; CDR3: CASRPTGGGTEAFF
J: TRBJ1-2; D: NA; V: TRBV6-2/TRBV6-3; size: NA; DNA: TGTGCCAGCATCTCGGGAGTATTCAACTATGGCTACACCTTC; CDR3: CASISGVFNYGYTF
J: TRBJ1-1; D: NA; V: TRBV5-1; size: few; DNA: TGCGCCAGCAGCCTCCCACAGGACAGTACCAATGAAGCTTTCTTT; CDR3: CASSLPQDSTNEAFF
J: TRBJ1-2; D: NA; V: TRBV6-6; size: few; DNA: TGTGCCAGTAATCAGGGCGGAAACTATGGCTACACCTTC; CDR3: CASNQGGNYGYTF
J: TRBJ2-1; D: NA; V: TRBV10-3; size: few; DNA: TGTGCCATCTCGTGGGGCTCCTACAATGAGCAGTTCTTC; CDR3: CAISWGSYNEQFF
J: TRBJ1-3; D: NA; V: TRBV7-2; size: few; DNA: TGTGCCAGCACTGGGGGGGGCCACGGAAACACCATATATTTT; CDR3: CASTGGGHGNTIYF
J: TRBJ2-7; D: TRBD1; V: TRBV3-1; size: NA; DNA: TGTGCCAGCAGCCTTCGACAGGGCTACGAGCAGTACTTC; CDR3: CASSLRQGYEQYF
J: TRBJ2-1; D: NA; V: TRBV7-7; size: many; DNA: TGTGCCAGCAGCTTGCAGGGGGGGTACAATGAGCAGTTCTTC; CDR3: CASSLQGGYNEQFF
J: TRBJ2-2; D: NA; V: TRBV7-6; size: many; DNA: TGTGCCAGCAGCCCGGACCCCACCGGGGAGCTGTTTTTT; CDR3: CASSPDPTGELFF
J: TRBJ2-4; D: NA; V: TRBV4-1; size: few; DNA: TGCGCCAGCAGCCCCCGCGGGATATCCAAAAACATTCAGTACTTC; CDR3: CASSPRGISKNIQYF
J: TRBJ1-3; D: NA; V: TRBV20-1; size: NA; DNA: TGCAGTGCTAGAGACACCGAAGGGAACACCATATATTTT; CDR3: CSARDTEGNTIYF
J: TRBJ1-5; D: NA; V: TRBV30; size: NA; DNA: TGTGCCTGGAGTCCGACTGAGAATCAGCCCCAGCATTTT; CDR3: CAWSPTENQPQHF
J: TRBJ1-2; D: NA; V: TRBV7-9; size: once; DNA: TGTGCCAGCAGCTTACCAGACAACTATGGCTACACCTTC; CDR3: CASSLPDNYGYTF
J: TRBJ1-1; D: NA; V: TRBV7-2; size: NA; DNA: TGTGCCAGCATCCGCTGGGGGGGAAACACTGAAGCTTTCTTT; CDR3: CASIRWGGNTEAFF
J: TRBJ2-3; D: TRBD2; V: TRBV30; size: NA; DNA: TGTGCCTGGAGTGAAAAGCGGGGGGATTCAGTTACGCAGTATTTT; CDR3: CAWSEKRGDSVTQYF
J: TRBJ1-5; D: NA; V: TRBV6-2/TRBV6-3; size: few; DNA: TGTGCCAGCAGTTACTCGATACGAACCCAGCCCCAGCATTTT; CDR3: CASSYSIRTQPQHF
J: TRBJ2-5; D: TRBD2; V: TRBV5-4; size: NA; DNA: TGTGCCAGCAGCTACAAAGGACTAGCGGGAGGAGGGCCGGAGACCCAGTACTTC; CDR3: CASSYKGLAGGGPETQYF
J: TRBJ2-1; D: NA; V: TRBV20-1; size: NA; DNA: TGCAGTGCTAGAGAACCCGGGGGTGGGACACTGCACAATGAGCAGTTCTTC; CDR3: CSAREPGGGTLHNEQFF
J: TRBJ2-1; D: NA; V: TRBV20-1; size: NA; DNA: TGCAGTGCTAAGGTGCTGAGCTCCTACAATGAGCAGTTCTTC; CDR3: CSAKVLSSYNEQFF
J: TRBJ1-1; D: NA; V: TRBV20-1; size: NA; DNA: TGCAGTGCCGAGGGGGGGCAGAGGTCCACTGAAGCTTTCTTT; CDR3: CSAEGGQRSTEAFF